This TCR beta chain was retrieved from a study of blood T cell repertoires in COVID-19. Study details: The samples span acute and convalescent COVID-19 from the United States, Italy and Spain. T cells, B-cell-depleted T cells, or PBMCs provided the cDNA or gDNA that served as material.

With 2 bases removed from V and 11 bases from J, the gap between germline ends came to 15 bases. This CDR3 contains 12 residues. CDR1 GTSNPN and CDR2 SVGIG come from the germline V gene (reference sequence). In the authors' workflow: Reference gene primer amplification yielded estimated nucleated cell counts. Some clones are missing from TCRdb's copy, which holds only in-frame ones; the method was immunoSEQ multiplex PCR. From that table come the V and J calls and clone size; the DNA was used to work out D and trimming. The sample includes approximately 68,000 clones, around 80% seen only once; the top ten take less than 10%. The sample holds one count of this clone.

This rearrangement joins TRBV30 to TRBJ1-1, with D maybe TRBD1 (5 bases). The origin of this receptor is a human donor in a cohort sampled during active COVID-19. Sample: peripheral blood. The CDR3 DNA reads TGTGCCTGGAGTCCCAACGGGGGATATGCTTTCTTT. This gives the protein CAWSPNGGYAFF.